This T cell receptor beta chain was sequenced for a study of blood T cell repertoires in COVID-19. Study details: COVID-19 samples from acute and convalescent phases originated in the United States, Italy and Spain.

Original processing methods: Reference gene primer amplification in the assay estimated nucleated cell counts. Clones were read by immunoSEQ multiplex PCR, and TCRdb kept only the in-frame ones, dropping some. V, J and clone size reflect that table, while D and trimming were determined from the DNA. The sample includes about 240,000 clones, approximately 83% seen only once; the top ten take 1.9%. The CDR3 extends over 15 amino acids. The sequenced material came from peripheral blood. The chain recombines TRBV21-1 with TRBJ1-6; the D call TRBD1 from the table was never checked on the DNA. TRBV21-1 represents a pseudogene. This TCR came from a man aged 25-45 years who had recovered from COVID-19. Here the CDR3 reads CASSAQGQGMSPLHF. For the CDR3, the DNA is TGTGCCAGCAGCGCACAGGGACAGGGAATGTCACCCCTCCACTTT.